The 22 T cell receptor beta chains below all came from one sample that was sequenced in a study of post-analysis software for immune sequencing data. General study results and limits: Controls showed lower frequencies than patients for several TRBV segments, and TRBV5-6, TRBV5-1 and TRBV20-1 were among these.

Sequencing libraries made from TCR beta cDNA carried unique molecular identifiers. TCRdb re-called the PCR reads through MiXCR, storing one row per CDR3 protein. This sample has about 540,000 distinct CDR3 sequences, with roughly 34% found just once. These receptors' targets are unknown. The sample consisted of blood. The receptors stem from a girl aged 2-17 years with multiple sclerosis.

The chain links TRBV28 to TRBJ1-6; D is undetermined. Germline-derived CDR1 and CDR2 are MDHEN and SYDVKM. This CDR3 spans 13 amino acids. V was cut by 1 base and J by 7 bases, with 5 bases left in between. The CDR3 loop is CASSLFRNSPLHF. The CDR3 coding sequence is TGTGCCAGCAGTTTATTCCGGAATTCACCCCTCCACTTT.

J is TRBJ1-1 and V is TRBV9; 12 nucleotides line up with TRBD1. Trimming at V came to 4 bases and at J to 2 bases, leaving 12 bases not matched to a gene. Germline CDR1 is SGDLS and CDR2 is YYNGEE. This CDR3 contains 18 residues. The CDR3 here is CASSPGQGARVGNTEAFF. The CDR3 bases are TGTGCCAGCAGCCCGGGACAGGGGGCCCGGGTTGGCAACACTGAAGCTTTCTTT. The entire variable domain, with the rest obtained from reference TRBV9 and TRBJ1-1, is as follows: DSGVTQTPKHLITATGQRVTLRCSPRSGDLSVYWYQQSLDQGLQFLIQYYNGEERAKGNILERFSAQQFPDLHSELNLSSLELGDSALYFCASSPGQGARVGNTEAFFGQGTRLTVV.

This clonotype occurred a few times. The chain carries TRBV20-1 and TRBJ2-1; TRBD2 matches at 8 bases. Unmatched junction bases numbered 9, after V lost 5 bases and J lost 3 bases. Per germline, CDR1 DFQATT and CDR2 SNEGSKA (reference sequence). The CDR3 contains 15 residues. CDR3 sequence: CSAETSGFRYNEQFF. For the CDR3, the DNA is TGCAGTGCTGAAACTAGCGGCTTCCGCTACAATGAGCAGTTCTTC.

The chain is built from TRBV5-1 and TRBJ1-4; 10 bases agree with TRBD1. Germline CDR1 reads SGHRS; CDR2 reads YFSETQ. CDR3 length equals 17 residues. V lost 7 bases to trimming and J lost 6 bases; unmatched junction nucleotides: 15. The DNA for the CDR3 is TGCGCCAGCTCCCCAGGACAGGGGGACGTTAGGGATGAAAAACTGTTTTTT. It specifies CASSPGQGDVRDEKLFF.

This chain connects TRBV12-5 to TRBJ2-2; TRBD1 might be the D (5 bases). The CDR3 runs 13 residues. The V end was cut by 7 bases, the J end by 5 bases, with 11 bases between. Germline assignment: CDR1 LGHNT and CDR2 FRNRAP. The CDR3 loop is CASAISGTGELFF. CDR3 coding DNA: TGTGCTAGTGCGATCTCAGGGACCGGGGAGCTGTTTTTT.

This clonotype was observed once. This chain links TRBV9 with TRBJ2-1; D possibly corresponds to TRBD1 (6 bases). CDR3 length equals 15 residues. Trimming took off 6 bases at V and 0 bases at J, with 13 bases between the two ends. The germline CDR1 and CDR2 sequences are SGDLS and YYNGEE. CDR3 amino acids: CASNSLGGSYNEQFF. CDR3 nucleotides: TGTGCCAGCAACAGTCTAGGGGGCTCCTACAATGAGCAGTTCTTC. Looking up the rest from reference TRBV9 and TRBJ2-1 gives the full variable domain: DSGVTQTPKHLITATGQRVTLRCSPRSGDLSVYWYQQSLDQGLQFLIQYYNGEERAKGNILERFSAQQFPDLHSELNLSSLELGDSALYFCASNSLGGSYNEQFFGPGTRLTVL.

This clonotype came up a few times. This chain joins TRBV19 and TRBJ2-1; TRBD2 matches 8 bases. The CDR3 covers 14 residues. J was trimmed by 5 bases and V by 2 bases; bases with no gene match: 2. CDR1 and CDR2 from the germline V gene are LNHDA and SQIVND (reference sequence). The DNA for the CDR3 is TGTGCCAGTAGTATAACGGGGGGGAACAATGAGCAGTTCTTC. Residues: CASSITGGNNEQFF.

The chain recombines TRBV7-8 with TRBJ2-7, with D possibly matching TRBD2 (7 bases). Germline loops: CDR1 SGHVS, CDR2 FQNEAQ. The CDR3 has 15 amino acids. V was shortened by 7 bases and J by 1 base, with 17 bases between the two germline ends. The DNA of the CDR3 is TGTGCCAGCAACCCAAGGGGGGGGCAGTCCTACGAGCAGTACTTC. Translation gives CASNPRGGQSYEQYF.

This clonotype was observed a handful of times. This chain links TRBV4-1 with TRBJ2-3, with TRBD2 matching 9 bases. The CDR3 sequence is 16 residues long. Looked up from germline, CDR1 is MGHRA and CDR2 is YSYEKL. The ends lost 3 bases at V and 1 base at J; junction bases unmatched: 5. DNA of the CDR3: TGCGCCAGCAGCCAGGACGTAGCGGGGGGCACAGATACGCAGTATTTT. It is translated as CASSQDVAGGTDTQYF.

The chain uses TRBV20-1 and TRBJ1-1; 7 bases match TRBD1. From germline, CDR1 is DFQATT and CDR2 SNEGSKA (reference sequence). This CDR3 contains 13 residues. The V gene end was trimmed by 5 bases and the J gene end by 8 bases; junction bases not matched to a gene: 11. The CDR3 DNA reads TGCAGTGCTCCCGGGACAGCGGGTTGGGAAGCTTTCTTT. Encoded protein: CSAPGTAGWEAFF.

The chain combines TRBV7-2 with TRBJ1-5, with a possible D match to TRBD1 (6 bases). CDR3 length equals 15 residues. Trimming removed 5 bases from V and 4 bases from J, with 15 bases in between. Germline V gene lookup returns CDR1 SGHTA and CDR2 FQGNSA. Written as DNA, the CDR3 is TGTGCCAGCAGCCCGACGACAGGATGGAATCAGCCCCAGCATTTT. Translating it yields CASSPTTGWNQPQHF.

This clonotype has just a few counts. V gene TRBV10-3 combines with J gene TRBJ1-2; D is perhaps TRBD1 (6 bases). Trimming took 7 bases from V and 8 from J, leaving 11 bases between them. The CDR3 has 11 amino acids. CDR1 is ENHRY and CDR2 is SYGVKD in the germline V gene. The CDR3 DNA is TGTGCCATCACCCCAGGGGACGGCTACACCTTC. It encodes CAITPGDGYTF.

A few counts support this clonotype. The CDR3 region is CASSQEGGNTEAFF. As DNA, the CDR3 is TGCGCCAGCAGCCAAGAGGGAGGGAACACTGAAGCTTTCTTT. The chain links TRBV4-1 to TRBJ1-1; D ambiguous. CDR1 is MGHRA and CDR2 is YSYEKL in the germline V gene. The CDR3 loop spans 14 amino acids. Trimming removed 0 bases at V and 1 base at J, with 6 bases between.

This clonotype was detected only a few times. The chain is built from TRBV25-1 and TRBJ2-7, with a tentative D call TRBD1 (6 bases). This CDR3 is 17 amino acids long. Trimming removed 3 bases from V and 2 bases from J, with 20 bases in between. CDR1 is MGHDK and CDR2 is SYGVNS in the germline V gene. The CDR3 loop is CASSEHASTGPPYEQYF. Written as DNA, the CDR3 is TGTGCCAGCAGTGAGCACGCCTCGACAGGCCCCCCCTACGAGCAGTACTTC.

Here the CDR3 reads CASAGPQETQYF. CDR3 nucleotide sequence: TGCGCCAGCGCGGGGCCCCAAGAGACCCAGTACTTC. This rearrangement joins TRBV5-1 to TRBJ2-5; tentatively, D is TRBD2 (6 bases). The germline gives CDR1 SGHRS, CDR2 YFSETQ. The germline V and J ends were trimmed by 7 bases and 1 base, with 8 bases remaining between them. This CDR3 spans 12 amino acids.

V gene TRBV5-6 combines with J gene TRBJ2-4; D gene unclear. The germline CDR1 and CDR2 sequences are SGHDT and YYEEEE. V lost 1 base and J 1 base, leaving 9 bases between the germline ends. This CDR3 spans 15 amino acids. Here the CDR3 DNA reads TGTGCCAGCAGCTTGCGGGTCATGGCCAAAAACATTCAGTACTTC. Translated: CASSLRVMAKNIQYF.

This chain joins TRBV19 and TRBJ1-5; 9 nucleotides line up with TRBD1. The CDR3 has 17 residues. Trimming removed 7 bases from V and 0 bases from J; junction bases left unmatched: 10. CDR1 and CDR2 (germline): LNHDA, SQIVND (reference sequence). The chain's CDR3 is CASTTGQGHYSNQPQHF. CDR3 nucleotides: TGTGCCAGTACAACGGGACAGGGACATTATAGCAATCAGCCCCAGCATTTT.

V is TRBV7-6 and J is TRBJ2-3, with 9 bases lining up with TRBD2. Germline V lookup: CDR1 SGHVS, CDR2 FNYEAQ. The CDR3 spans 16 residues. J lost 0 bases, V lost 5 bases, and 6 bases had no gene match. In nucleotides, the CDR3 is TGTGCCAGCAGCCCGAGCGGGGGGCCGAGCACAGATACGCAGTATTTT. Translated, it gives CASSPSGGPSTDTQYF.

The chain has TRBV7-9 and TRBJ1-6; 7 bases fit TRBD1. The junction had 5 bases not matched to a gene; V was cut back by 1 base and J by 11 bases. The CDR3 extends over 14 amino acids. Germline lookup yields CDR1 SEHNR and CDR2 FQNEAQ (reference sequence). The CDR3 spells CASSLEQGMPPLHF. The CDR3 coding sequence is TGTGCCAGCAGCTTAGAACAGGGGATGCCACCCCTCCACTTT.

This CDR3 is CAISQTSGGETQYF. CDR3 bases: TGTGCCATCAGCCAGACTAGCGGGGGAGAGACCCAGTACTTC. The chain has TRBV10-3 and TRBJ2-5; 12 bases match TRBD2. Germline trimming cut 6 bases from V and 4 bases from J; bases unmatched to any gene: 3. Germline CDR1 ENHRY, CDR2 SYGVKD. The CDR3 covers 14 residues.

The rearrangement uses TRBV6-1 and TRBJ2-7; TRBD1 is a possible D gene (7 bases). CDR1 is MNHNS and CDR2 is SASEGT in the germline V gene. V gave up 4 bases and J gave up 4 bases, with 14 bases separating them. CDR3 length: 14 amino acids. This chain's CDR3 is CASSVEGQSYEQYF. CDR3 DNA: TGTGCCAGCAGTGTGGAGGGACAGAGTTACGAGCAGTACTTC.

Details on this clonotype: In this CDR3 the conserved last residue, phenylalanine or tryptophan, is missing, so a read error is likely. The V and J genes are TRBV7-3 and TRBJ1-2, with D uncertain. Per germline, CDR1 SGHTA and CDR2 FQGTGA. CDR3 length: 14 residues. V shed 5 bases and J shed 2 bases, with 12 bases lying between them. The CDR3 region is CASSPSAVNYGYTV. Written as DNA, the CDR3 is TGTGCCAGCAGCCCATCAGCGGTCAACTATGGCTACACCGTC.